This TCR beta chain was observed in a study of blood T cell repertoires in COVID-19. This clone was detected only once. Clones were read by immunoSEQ multiplex PCR, and TCRdb kept only the in-frame ones, dropping some. The repertoire holds more than 95,000 clones, with about 80% as singletons. The length of the CDR3 is 12 residues. J lost 9 bases, V lost 5 bases, and 3 bases had no gene match. The gene calls are TRBV12-3 or TRBV12-4 and TRBJ2-4, with 8 nucleotides matching TRBD1. Material for sequencing was peripheral blood. The origin of this receptor is a human donor in a cohort sampled during active or convalescent COVID-19. The CDR3 loop is CASSQTGGIQYF. Written as DNA, the CDR3 is TGTGCCAGCAGTCAAACAGGGGGCATTCAGTACTTC.